Shown below are 24 T cell receptor beta chains from a single sample sequenced in a study of CD8 T cells in Susac syndrome. The RNA input was about 0.5 to 1 ug, and it was reverse transcribed with random hexamers. TCRdb analysed the immunoSEQ multiplex PCR reads with MiXCR anew, one entry per CDR3 protein. The sample holds about 180,000 distinct CDR3 sequences, about 95% seen once. The specimen was CD4+ T cells from PBMCs. These receptor sequences come from a human donor with Susac syndrome.

The chain recombines TRBV6-1 with TRBJ1-1; 8 bases line up with TRBD1. Looked up from germline, CDR1 is MNHNS and CDR2 is SASEGT. This CDR3 spans 14 amino acids. The V and J ends lost 6 bases and 4 bases, in that order; junction bases with no gene match: 7. The CDR3 loop reads CASSLDRDVTEAFF. CDR3 DNA sequence: TGTGCCAGCAGCCTGGACAGGGACGTCACTGAAGCTTTCTTT.

The rearrangement uses TRBV30 and TRBJ2-4, with D possibly TRBD1 on 6 matching bases. CDR1 GTSNPN and CDR2 SVGIG come from the germline V gene (reference sequence). The CDR3 runs to 14 residues. Trimming stripped 4 bases from V and 5 bases from J, with 15 bases between. The CDR3 DNA reads TGTGCCTGGAATACGGCCAGGGGCGAAAACATTCAGTACTTC. Translated: CAWNTARGENIQYF.

Note on this clonotype: The junction departs from the called germline gene at one end, perhaps through a read error. The V gene is TRBV29-1, the J gene TRBJ1-2, with 7 positions matching TRBD1. Germline assignment: CDR1 SQVTM and CDR2 ANQGSEA. CDR3 length equals 14 residues. CDR3 coding DNA: TGCAGCGTTGGGCCAACAGGGGATACGGGTGGCTACACTTTC. This translates into CSVGPTGDTGGYTF.

The chain joins TRBV5-4 to TRBJ2-5, with D perhaps given as TRBD1 or TRBD2 (6 bases each). The germline V gene encodes CDR1 SGHNT and CDR2 YYREEE (reference sequence). The ends were cut back, 2 bases at V and 10 bases at J, with 18 bases in the middle. The CDR3 has 14 residues. CDR3 coding DNA: TGTGCCAGCAGCTTCGGAGGGGATGGGACAAGCCAGTACTTC. It specifies CASSFGGDGTSQYF. Looking up the rest from reference TRBV5-4 and TRBJ2-5 gives the full variable domain: ETGVTQSPTHLIKTRGQQVTLRCSSQSGHNTVSWYQQALGQGPQFIFQYYREEENGRGNFPPRFSGLQFPNYSSELNVNALELDDSALYLCASSFGGDGTSQYFGPGTRLLVL.

The J gene is TRBJ2-7, the V gene TRBV5-4, with TRBD2 matching 14 bases. The germline gives CDR1 SGHNT, CDR2 YYREEE (reference sequence). Germline trimming cut 8 bases from V and 4 bases from J; bases unmatched to any gene: 5. This CDR3 spans 14 amino acids. This CDR3 reads CASGTSGSVYEQYF. The CDR3 DNA reads TGTGCCAGTGGGACTAGCGGGAGTGTATACGAGCAGTACTTC.

The rearrangement uses TRBV18 and TRBJ2-7; D perhaps matches TRBD2 (6 bases). V lost 3 bases and J lost 4, with 13 bases in between. The CDR3 extends over 14 amino acids. Germline loops: CDR1 KGHSH, CDR2 LQKENI. The CDR3 spells CASSPIPTSYEQYF. The CDR3, as DNA: TGTGCCAGCTCACCTATCCCGACTAGTTACGAGCAGTACTTC.

The chain recombines TRBV12-3 or TRBV12-4 with TRBJ1-2; TRBD1 might be the D (5 bases). This CDR3 comprises 12 residues. Between the trimmed V and J ends, which lost 2 bases and 8 bases, there was a span of 9 bases. The CDR3 nucleotides read TGTGCCAGCAGTTTATCAGGGAGCGGCTACACCTTC. As protein: CASSLSGSGYTF.

J is TRBJ2-1 and V is TRBV3-1; D possibly corresponds to TRBD2 (5 bases). Germline V gives CDR1 LGHDT, CDR2 YNNKEL (reference sequence). The CDR3 has 13 amino acids. Between the trimmed V and J ends, which lost 5 bases and 10 bases, there was a span of 15 bases. CDR3 bases: TGTGCCAGCAGCTTAAACCGGGGTAACGAGCAGTTCTTC. It encodes CASSLNRGNEQFF.

The chain links TRBV29-1 to TRBJ2-3, with D possibly TRBD2 on 5 matching bases. This CDR3 is 12 amino acids long. CDR1 and CDR2 (germline): SQVTM, ANQGSEA. The germline V and J ends were trimmed by 2 bases and 6 bases, with 9 bases remaining between them. CDR3 amino acids: CSVEKGADTQYF. For the CDR3, the DNA is TGCAGCGTTGAAAAGGGAGCGGATACGCAGTATTTT.

J is TRBJ1-3 and V is TRBV15; D is unclear. Trimming took off 9 bases at V and 3 bases at J, with 9 bases between the two ends. Germline V gives CDR1 LNHNV, CDR2 YYDKDF (reference sequence). The CDR3 sequence is 12 residues long. In nucleotides, the CDR3 is TGTGCCACGTCGGGAGATGGAAACACCATATATTTT. Its translation: CATSGDGNTIYF.

The chain has TRBV6-5 and TRBJ1-1; D is possibly TRBD1 (5 bases). V lost 3 bases, J lost 1 base, and 9 bases lay in between. CDR1 and CDR2 (germline): MNHEY, SVGAGI. The length of the CDR3 is 14 residues. CDR3 sequence reads: CASSYGDRNTEAFF. The CDR3, as DNA: TGTGCCAGCAGTTATGGGGACCGGAACACTGAAGCTTTCTTT.

The rearrangement uses TRBV6-5 and TRBJ1-2, with TRBD1 as a possible D gene (5 bases). CDR1 and CDR2 (germline): MNHEY, SVGAGI. With 7 bases removed from V and 6 bases from J, the gap between germline ends came to 12 bases. The CDR3 is 12 amino acids. The CDR3 loop reads CASTNRRDGYTF. The CDR3 DNA is TGTGCCAGCACCAACCGCAGGGATGGCTACACCTTC.

The V and J genes are TRBV15 and TRBJ2-7; TRBD1 matches at 8 bases. Germline V gene lookup returns CDR1 LNHNV and CDR2 YYDKDF (reference sequence). CDR3 length equals 15 residues. The V gene end was trimmed by 6 bases and the J gene end by 3 bases; junction bases not matched to a gene: 10. The CDR3 coding sequence is TGTGCCACCAGGTCCAGGACAGGGCCTAACTACGAGCAGTACTTC. This codes for CATRSRTGPNYEQYF.

The chain is built from TRBV7-2 and TRBJ1-1, with TRBD1 matching 10 bases. The CDR3 totals 12 residues. Germline CDR1 and CDR2: SGHTA and FQGNSA. The CDR3 DNA is TGTGCAGTAGGGACAGGGGTAACTGAAGCTTTCTTT. Translated, it gives CAVGTGVTEAFF.

The J gene is TRBJ1-1, the V gene TRBV20-1; D uncertain. The CDR3 length is 13 residues. From germline, CDR1 is DFQATT and CDR2 SNEGSKA (reference sequence). Trimming took off 0 bases at V and 0 bases at J, with 5 bases between the two ends. CDR3 amino acids: CSARDPVNTEAFF. CDR3 DNA: TGCAGTGCTAGAGATCCCGTGAACACTGAAGCTTTCTTT.

The V and J genes are TRBV7-2 and TRBJ2-3, with 11 bases lining up with TRBD2. Losses at the gene ends were 1 base for V and 1 base for J; bases not matched to a gene: 4. This CDR3 spans 17 amino acids. Per the germline V gene, CDR1 is SGHTA and CDR2 is FQGNSA. The CDR3 loop is CASSLVGSGGGTDTQYF. Written as DNA, the CDR3 is TGTGCCAGCAGCTTAGTCGGTAGCGGGGGGGGCACAGATACGCAGTATTTT.

V and J are TRBV28 and TRBJ2-3; tentative D call: TRBD2 (5 bases). CDR1 and CDR2 (germline): MDHEN, SYDVKM. The CDR3 has 17 amino acids. Trimming left V 4 bases short and J 1 base short, with 18 bases between. CDR3 protein: CASSSPFLAARTDTQYF. The CDR3 DNA is TGTGCCAGCAGTTCCCCCTTCCTAGCCGCCCGCACAGATACGCAGTATTTT.

In this sample, this clonotype turned up once. V usage is TRBV9 and J usage is TRBJ2-2; TRBD1 agrees at 8 bases. After removal of 4 bases from V and 3 bases from J, the junction contained 8 bases not matched to a gene. Germline CDR1 and CDR2: SGDLS and YYNGEE. The length of the CDR3 is 16 residues. The CDR3 loop reads CASSLRATGDTGELFF. The CDR3 nucleotides are TGTGCCAGCAGCCTGCGGGCGACAGGGGACACCGGGGAGCTGTTTTTT. Supplemented by reference TRBV9 and TRBJ2-2, the full variable domain reads DSGVTQTPKHLITATGQRVTLRCSPRSGDLSVYWYQQSLDQGLQFLIQYYNGEERAKGNILERFSAQQFPDLHSELNLSSLELGDSALYFCASSLRATGDTGELFFGEGSRLTVL.

The rearrangement uses TRBV3-1 and TRBJ2-2, with no clear D. Germline lookup yields CDR1 LGHDT and CDR2 YNNKEL (reference sequence). The CDR3 runs 16 residues. Trimming removed 0 bases at V and 6 bases at J, with 14 bases between. In DNA, the CDR3 is TGTGCCAGCAGCCAAGATATCCCTCCAGATCCCGGGGAGCTGTTTTTT. It codes for CASSQDIPPDPGELFF.

The V gene is TRBV23-1, the J gene TRBJ1-6, with 7 bases identical to TRBD1. TRBV23-1 is filed as an ORF, its function uncertain. The CDR3 consists of 14 residues. V shed 8 bases, J shed 9 bases, and the junction held 10 bases outside the gene matches. The DNA of the CDR3 is TGCGCCAGCCCAGGGGGACCCCTGGGTTCACCCCTCCACTTT. Its protein is CASPGGPLGSPLHF.

The chain recombines TRBV30 with TRBJ1-5, with a weak D call TRBD1 (6 bases). V lost 3 bases and J 0 bases, leaving 12 bases between the germline ends. Germline lookup yields CDR1 GTSNPN and CDR2 SVGIG (reference sequence). There are 15 residues in the CDR3. DNA of the CDR3: TGTGCCTGGAGCATAGGGGGTGATAGCAATCAGCCCCAGCATTTT. This sequence encodes CAWSIGGDSNQPQHF.

The genes are TRBV5-1 and TRBJ2-1; a weak D match, TRBD2 (5 bases). The germline V and J ends were trimmed by 4 bases and 5 bases, with 10 bases remaining between them. The CDR3 consists of 13 residues. Looked up from germline, CDR1 is SGHRS and CDR2 is YFSETQ. The CDR3 spells CASSLALNNEQFF. The CDR3 region has the DNA TGCGCCAGCAGCCTAGCTCTAAACAATGAGCAGTTCTTC.

The rearrangement joins TRBV6-5 to TRBJ1-2, with D perhaps matching TRBD1 (6 bases). The CDR3 covers 13 residues. Germline values: CDR1 MNHEY, CDR2 SVGAGI. Trimming pared 0 bases from V and 7 bases from J, leaving 9 bases between. The CDR3 sequence is CASSYSDRPGYTF. CDR3 nucleotides: TGTGCCAGCAGTTACTCGGACAGACCTGGCTACACCTTC.

The V and J genes are TRBV18 and TRBJ1-4; D is unclear. V shed 2 bases and J shed 6 bases, with 16 bases lying between them. Germline assignment: CDR1 KGHSH and CDR2 LQKENI. The length of the CDR3 is 16 residues. This CDR3 reads CASSPSGRRTDEKLFF. CDR3 nucleotides: TGTGCCAGCTCACCATCGGGCCGAAGGACGGATGAAAAACTGTTTTTT.